The 31 T cell receptor beta chains below were found in one sample sequenced in a study of T-cell reconstitution after alpha-beta-depleted transplantation in children. During its preparation, the TCRbeta library received unique molecular identifiers. TCRdb fed the PCR reads into MiXCR, producing one record per CDR3 protein. The sample includes around 130,000 distinct CDR3 sequences, 9.5% to 10% of them seen just once. Sequences were derived from PBMCs, mostly from graft donor cells, sampled 180 days after TCRalphabeta/CD19-depleted stem cell transplant. These receptors originate from a girl in the first two years of life who had a stem cell transplant for combined immunodeficiency, so the T cells may come from the graft donor.

This clonotype was detected only a few times. This chain joins TRBV6-5 and TRBJ2-5, with D perhaps matching TRBD2 (5 bases). V was trimmed by 2 bases and J by 2 bases, leaving 9 bases between them. The germline V gene has CDR1 MNHEY and CDR2 SVGAGI. CDR3 length: 14 amino acids. In DNA, the CDR3 is TGTGCCAGCAGTTACAGGGAGACTCAAGAGACCCAGTACTTC. As protein: CASSYRETQETQYF.

This chain uses TRBV7-2 with TRBJ1-1, with D hard to call. The CDR3 is 13 residues long. In germline, CDR1 is SGHTA, CDR2 FQGNSA. Trimming took 1 base from V and 3 from J, leaving 6 bases between them. CDR3 DNA: TGTGCCAGCAGCTTAGAGGTCGACACTGAAGCTTTCTTT. Translating it yields CASSLEVDTEAFF.

The rearrangement uses TRBV6-1 and TRBJ2-1, with D unresolved. The V and J ends lost 7 bases and 9 bases respectively, with 16 bases between them. Germline V lookup: CDR1 MNHNS, CDR2 SASEGT. This CDR3 spans 13 amino acids. The CDR3 nucleotides read TGTGCCAGCACCATGGGTAGTAGGATTGAGCAGTTCTTC. Translation: CASTMGSRIEQFF.

The chain has TRBV5-5 and TRBJ2-7; no definite D call. CDR3 length equals 14 residues. V was trimmed by 0 bases and J by 3 bases, leaving 10 bases between them. Germline CDR1 SGHKS, CDR2 YYEKEE (reference sequence). CDR3 protein: CASSLDLRSYEQYF. CDR3 sequence (DNA): TGTGCCAGCAGCTTGGACCTGCGCAGCTACGAGCAGTACTTC.

The chain has TRBV3-1 and TRBJ2-3; the D gene is possibly TRBD2 (5 bases). The length of the CDR3 is 15 residues. Trimming pared 1 base from V and 4 bases from J, leaving 12 bases between. CDR1 LGHDT and CDR2 YNNKEL come from the germline V gene (reference sequence). This CDR3 reads CASSQGTLAPDTQYF. DNA for the CDR3: TGTGCCAGCAGCCAAGGAACCTTAGCGCCAGATACGCAGTATTTT.

This clonotype has a count of ten or more. The chain uses TRBV20-1 and TRBJ2-3, with TRBD2 identical over 11 bases. The ends lost 4 bases at V and 2 bases at J; junction bases unmatched: 8. Germline values: CDR1 DFQATT, CDR2 SNEGSKA (reference sequence). This CDR3 contains 16 residues. The CDR3, as DNA: TGCAGTGCTACCCCCGGGACTAGCGGAGCCACAGATACGCAGTATTTT. Its protein product is CSATPGTSGATDTQYF.

This chain joins TRBV11-2 and TRBJ2-7; D is uncertain. This CDR3 has 18 residues. CDR1 and CDR2 from the germline V gene are SGHAT and FQNNGV. Trimming pared 1 base from V and 0 bases from J, leaving 19 bases between. CDR3 region: CASSLVLFFPWSSYEQYF. In DNA, the CDR3 is TGTGCCAGCAGCTTAGTCCTCTTCTTCCCGTGGAGCTCCTACGAGCAGTACTTC.

The chain has TRBV6-5 and TRBJ1-5; D remains ambiguous. CDR1 is MNHEY and CDR2 is SVGAGI in the germline V gene. The germline V and J ends were trimmed by 2 bases and 6 bases, with 5 bases remaining between them. The length of the CDR3 is 12 residues. The CDR3 sequence is CASSYTGQPQHF. CDR3 nucleotide sequence: TGTGCCAGCAGTTACACGGGTCAGCCCCAGCATTTT.

This clonotype has a handful of counts. The chain uses TRBV27 and TRBJ1-1; D remains ambiguous. The CDR3 has 13 residues. Per germline, CDR1 MNHEY and CDR2 SMNVEV (reference sequence). V lost 6 bases to trimming and J lost 5 bases, with 13 bases between them. CDR3 in DNA: TGTGCCAGCAGCGGCCGTCCCAGGACTGAAGCTTTCTTT. Translation: CASSGRPRTEAFF.

Comment on this clonotype: An end of the junction differs from the germline gene, which may be a read error. This chain links TRBV3-1 with TRBJ2-7; 7 bases agree with TRBD2. This CDR3 spans 15 amino acids. Per the germline V gene, CDR1 is LGHDT and CDR2 is YNNKEL (reference sequence). The CDR3: CATSQWAGEAGEQYF. The CDR3 DNA reads TGTGCCACCAGCCAATGGGCGGGGGAAGCCGGCGAGCAGTACTTC.

The chain couples TRBV5-1 to TRBJ2-1, with 14 bases matching TRBD2. V was pared by 4 bases and J by 1 base, with 4 bases of the junction left unmatched. The V gene's germline CDR1 is SGHRS and CDR2 YFSETQ. The CDR3 runs 17 residues. CDR3 loop: CASSGTSGGRSYNEQFF. In DNA, the CDR3 is TGCGCCAGCAGCGGGACTAGCGGGGGCCGATCCTACAATGAGCAGTTCTTC. The full variable domain, completed using reference TRBV5-1 and TRBJ2-1, is KAGVTQTPRYLIKTRGQQVTLSCSPISGHRSVSWYQQTPGQGLQFLFEYFSETQRNKGNFPGRFSGRQFSNSRSEMNVSTLELGDSALYLCASSGTSGGRSYNEQFFGPGTRLTVL.

The chain couples TRBV5-8 to TRBJ2-7, with 9 bases that match TRBD1. The CDR3 is 15 amino acids. V lost 0 bases to trimming and J lost 4 bases; unmatched junction nucleotides: 5. Per germline, CDR1 SGHTS and CDR2 YDEGEE. CDR3 bases: TGTGCCAGCAGCTTGGGGGGACAGGGAAGGTACGAGCAGTACTTC. Translating it yields CASSLGGQGRYEQYF.

This clonotype was observed many times. V gene TRBV7-9 combines with J gene TRBJ1-5, with D uncertain. Germline-derived CDR1 and CDR2 are SEHNR and FQNEAQ (reference sequence). The CDR3 runs 14 residues. Between the trimmed V and J ends, which lost 5 bases and 0 bases, there was a span of 8 bases. This CDR3 reads CASSLGDSNQPQHF. DNA of the CDR3: TGTGCCAGCAGCCTGGGAGATAGCAATCAGCCCCAGCATTTT.

The genes are TRBV10-3 and TRBJ2-5; the D is unclear. This CDR3 comprises 15 residues. CDR1 and CDR2 (germline): ENHRY, SYGVKD. Trimming took off 1 base at V and 1 base at J, with 10 bases between the two ends. Here the CDR3 reads CAISELWQPQETQYF. The CDR3 DNA sequence: TGTGCCATCAGTGAGTTGTGGCAGCCCCAAGAGACCCAGTACTTC.

V is TRBV12-3 or TRBV12-4 and J is TRBJ1-2; D call uncertain. V was trimmed by 3 bases and J by 4 bases, leaving 9 bases between them. CDR3 length: 13 residues. This CDR3 is CASSLKPLYGYTF. CDR3 DNA: TGTGCCAGCAGTTTGAAACCCCTCTATGGCTACACCTTC.

This clonotype appeared a few times. The rearrangement joins TRBV4-2 to TRBJ1-5; D perhaps matches TRBD1 (5 bases). Germline CDR1 reads LGHNA; CDR2 reads YNFKEQ. With 4 bases removed from V and 3 bases from J, the gap between germline ends came to 10 bases. The CDR3 contains 14 residues. CDR3 in amino acids: CASSPEGINQPQHF. CDR3 nucleotide sequence: TGTGCCAGCAGCCCGGAGGGGATCAATCAGCCCCAGCATTTT.

The chain carries TRBV5-1 and TRBJ2-3, with 10 bases lining up with TRBD2. V lost 2 bases, J lost 5 bases, and 2 bases stayed unmatched. The CDR3 contains 14 residues. Germline CDR1 reads SGHRS; CDR2 reads YFSETQ. CDR3 loop: CASSFSGRRDTQYF. The CDR3 bases are TGCGCCAGCAGCTTTAGCGGGAGGAGAGATACGCAGTATTTT.

This clonotype was seen a few times. The CDR3 spells CSAQPGTGETQYF. The DNA for the CDR3 is TGCAGTGCGCAACCCGGGACAGGAGAGACCCAGTACTTC. The chain uses TRBV20-1 and TRBJ2-5; TRBD1 matches at 8 bases. Trimming took 6 bases from V and 4 from J; bases not matched to a gene: 7. Germline V CDR1 and CDR2: DFQATT, SNEGSKA (reference sequence). There are 13 residues in the CDR3.

The gene calls are TRBV5-1 and TRBJ2-5; D gene ambiguous. V dropped 2 bases and J dropped 1 base, with 6 bases sitting between them. CDR3 length: 13 amino acids. CDR1 SGHRS and CDR2 YFSETQ come from the germline V gene. The DNA for the CDR3 is TGCGCCAGCAGCTTTGACCTCCAAGAGACCCAGTACTTC. This codes for CASSFDLQETQYF.

The chain recombines TRBV7-9 with TRBJ2-5; the match to TRBD2 covers 10 bases. Germline loops: CDR1 SEHNR, CDR2 FQNEAQ (reference sequence). The CDR3 spans 14 residues. V lost 7 bases to trimming and J lost 1 base; unmatched junction nucleotides: 3. The CDR3 DNA reads TGTGCCAGCACGGGACTAGCGACCCAAGAGACCCAGTACTTC. It encodes CASTGLATQETQYF.

This clonotype occurred many times. The chain recombines TRBV18 with TRBJ2-7; D not certain. Between the trimmed V and J ends, which lost 3 bases and 3 bases, there was a span of 9 bases. This CDR3 is built from 13 residues. CDR1 KGHSH and CDR2 LQKENI come from the germline V gene. The CDR3 DNA is TGTGCCAGCTCACCGGGCCTCGACTACGAGCAGTACTTC. Translated, it gives CASSPGLDYEQYF.

This clonotype was seen more than once but under ten times. V is TRBV5-5 and J is TRBJ1-1, with a tentative D call TRBD1 (5 bases). With 3 bases removed from V and 1 base from J, the gap between germline ends came to 13 bases. This CDR3 is built from 15 residues. Germline values: CDR1 SGHKS, CDR2 YYEKEE (reference sequence). CDR3 sequence reads: CASSSGGGWNTEAFF. The CDR3 bases are TGTGCCAGCAGCTCTGGGGGGGGATGGAACACTGAAGCTTTCTTT.

This clonotype was picked up a small number of times. The genes are TRBV7-2 and TRBJ2-7; D uncertain. There are 12 residues in the CDR3. V lost 5 bases to trimming and J lost 0 bases, with 5 bases between them. Germline V gives CDR1 SGHTA, CDR2 FQGNSA. The CDR3 DNA reads TGTGCCAGCAGCCGCAACTCCTACGAGCAGTACTTC. Translating gives CASSRNSYEQYF.

This clonotype was seen more than once but under ten times. V gene TRBV7-8 combines with J gene TRBJ2-1, with 9 nucleotides matching TRBD2. The CDR3 totals 13 residues. The germline CDR1 and CDR2 sequences are SGHVS and FQNEAQ. With V trimmed by 5 bases and J by 7 bases, 3 bases remained unmatched. CDR3 DNA sequence: TGTGCCAGCAGCAACCTAGCGGGGAATGAGCAGTTCTTC. Its protein product is CASSNLAGNEQFF.

The chain couples TRBV5-4 to TRBJ1-1; no clear D gene. The CDR3 runs to 14 residues. From germline, CDR1 is SGHNT and CDR2 YYREEE (reference sequence). V shed 4 bases and J shed 3 bases, with 13 bases lying between them. The CDR3, as DNA: TGTGCCAGCAGCAACCCACACACTTACACTGAAGCTTTCTTT. The encoded protein is CASSNPHTYTEAFF. Complete variable domain (other parts from reference TRBV5-4 and TRBJ1-1): ETGVTQSPTHLIKTRGQQVTLRCSSQSGHNTVSWYQQALGQGPQFIFQYYREEENGRGNFPPRFSGLQFPNYSSELNVNALELDDSALYLCASSNPHTYTEAFFGQGTRLTVV.

This clonotype showed up many times. The CDR3 nucleotides are TGTGCCAGCAGTTTACTTCAGGGGGCCTCCGAGCAGTACTTC. It specifies CASSLLQGASEQYF. V and J are TRBV27 and TRBJ2-7, with TRBD1 identical over 8 bases. There are 14 residues in the CDR3. The V gene's germline CDR1 is MNHEY and CDR2 SMNVEV (reference sequence). V lost 2 bases to trimming and J lost 6 bases; unmatched junction nucleotides: 6.

The sample holds a few counts of this clonotype. The chain carries TRBV18 and TRBJ1-1, with D unresolved. Germline CDR1 is KGHSH and CDR2 is LQKENI. V lost 3 bases, J lost 0 bases, and 8 bases lay in between. The length of the CDR3 is 14 residues. In DNA form, the CDR3 reads TGTGCCAGCTCACCTGGATTTATGAACACTGAAGCTTTCTTT. Translating gives CASSPGFMNTEAFF.

This CDR3 is CASSQVPGEKLFF. The CDR3 DNA is TGTGCCAGCAGCCAGGTTCCAGGAGAAAAACTGTTTTTT. This chain joins TRBV3-1 and TRBJ1-4; D not resolved. CDR1 LGHDT and CDR2 YNNKEL come from the germline V gene (reference sequence). Trimming cost V 3 bases and J 8 bases, with 10 bases left between them. The CDR3 contains 13 residues.

This clonotype was observed a few times. V usage is TRBV5-1 and J usage is TRBJ2-3, with D uncertain. The length of the CDR3 is 14 residues. Trimming took 1 base from V and 6 from J, leaving 12 bases between them. Germline V gives CDR1 SGHRS, CDR2 YFSETQ. This CDR3 is CASSLPLGEDTQYF. The CDR3 bases are TGCGCCAGCAGCTTGCCGTTAGGTGAGGATACGCAGTATTTT.

The table lists this clonotype with many counts. The chain uses TRBV7-2 and TRBJ2-5; D possibly matches TRBD1 or TRBD2 (5 bases each). CDR1 and CDR2 from the germline V gene are SGHTA and FQGNSA. This CDR3 is 13 amino acids long. V was shortened by 5 bases and J by 2 bases, with 9 bases between the two germline ends. CDR3 loop: CASSRGVQETQYF. For the CDR3, the DNA is TGTGCCAGCAGCCGGGGCGTTCAAGAGACCCAGTACTTC.

This clonotype was observed a few times. The chain is built from TRBV6-5 and TRBJ2-6; 7 bases align to TRBD2. V lost 0 bases to trimming and J lost 4 bases; unmatched junction nucleotides: 9. The CDR3 has 18 residues. The germline gives CDR1 MNHEY, CDR2 SVGAGI. The CDR3 DNA reads TGTGCCAGCAGTTACTCGCTGGGAGGGATGGCCGGGGCCAACGTCCTGACTTTC. Translating it yields CASSYSLGGMAGANVLTF.